The source of this T cell receptor beta chain is a study of shared clonotypes between healthy human individuals. Study findings and constraints: Donor scarcity curtailed the genetic and exposure-history diversity represented herein.

Per the germline V gene, CDR1 is KGHSH and CDR2 is LQKENI. The V segment lost 3 bases and the J segment 6 bases; nucleotides outside the gene matches: 8. CDR3 size: 14 residues. Donors comprised only Caucasian adults living in Nashville, Tennessee. A CD45RA+ naive subset and a CD45RA-negative memory subset were split from CD4+ cells. As regards this clone: The antigen remains undetermined.

The genomic DNA of each subset was split evenly across several immunoSEQ plates. Profiling relied on immunoSEQ multiplex PCR, and the TCRdb table lists in-frame clones only, not all of them. Altogether 2 million to 3 million clones are present, roughly 93% being singletons, with the ten largest covering approximately 0.36%. The sequence was obtained from a man aged 18 to 29 in good health. Some clones in this sample may be carry-over from other donors' samples. Sequenced sample: naive CD4+ T cells from PBMCs. Documented subset: CD45RA+ positively selected. The V gene is TRBV18, the J gene TRBJ2-7; 7 nucleotides align to TRBD1. The CDR3 sequence is CASSPQTGISEQYF. Written as DNA, the CDR3 is TGTGCCAGCTCACCGCAGACAGGGATCTCCGAGCAGTACTTC.